This paragraph reports one TCR beta chain. The data belong to a study of T-cell memory formation after mild COVID-19. The germline V and J ends were trimmed by 4 bases and 0 bases, with 11 bases remaining between them. CDR3 length: 15 amino acids. One entry per CDR3 protein, called by TCRdb with MiXCR from the 5' RACE reads. In the table there are about 440,000 distinct CDR3 sequences, roughly 20% of which are singletons. The rearrangement joins TRBV12-3 or TRBV12-4 to TRBJ2-3, with D perhaps TRBD1 (6 bases). This sequence originates from an adult woman who had mild COVID-19 (a few samples of this study predate the infection). Cell type and time point are not known. The source material was PBMCs or a T cell subset sorted from them (not recorded which). CDR3 nucleotides: TGTGCCAGCAGTTCGAACAGGGTCAGCACAGATACGCAGTATTTT. This translates into CASSSNRVSTDTQYF.